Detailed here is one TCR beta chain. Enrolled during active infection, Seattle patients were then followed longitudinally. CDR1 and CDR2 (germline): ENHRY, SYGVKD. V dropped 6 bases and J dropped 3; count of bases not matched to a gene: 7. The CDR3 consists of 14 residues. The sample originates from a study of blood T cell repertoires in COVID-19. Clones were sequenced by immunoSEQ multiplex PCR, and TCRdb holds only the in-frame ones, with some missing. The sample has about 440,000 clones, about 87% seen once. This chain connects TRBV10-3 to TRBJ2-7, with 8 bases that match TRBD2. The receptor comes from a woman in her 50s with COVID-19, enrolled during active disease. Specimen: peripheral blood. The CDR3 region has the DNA TGTGCCATCAGACGGACTAGCCCCGACTACGAGCAGTACTTC. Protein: CAIRRTSPDYEQYF.